The 29 T cell receptor beta chains reported below all come from one sample, sequenced in a study of shared clonotypes between healthy human individuals. Profiling relied on immunoSEQ multiplex PCR, and the TCRdb table lists in-frame clones only, not all of them. The sample comprises under 1,900,000 clones, just under 99% of which are singletons, and roughly 0.36% rests with the top ten. Specimen: naive CD4+ T cells sorted from blood. Subset described: CD45RA+ positively selected. These receptors were obtained from a man aged 25-40 years in good health.

Worth noting for this clone: At one of its ends the junction is not consistent with the germline gene, which may arise from a read error. The chain is built from TRBV27 and TRBJ1-2; D is perhaps TRBD1 (5 bases). The CDR3 consists of 14 residues. Germline CDR1 is MNHEY and CDR2 is SMNVEV (reference sequence). DNA of the CDR3: TGTGCCAGCAGATTATCAGGGCAAGGGTTGGGCTACACCTTC. Translating it yields CASRLSGQGLGYTF.

V and J are TRBV4-2 and TRBJ2-5; D uncertain. Trimming removed 0 bases from V and 5 bases from J, with 10 bases in between. The CDR3 runs to 14 residues. From germline, CDR1 is LGHNA and CDR2 YNFKEQ. The CDR3 spells CASSQENRWETQYF. Written as DNA, the CDR3 is TGTGCCAGCAGCCAAGAAAATAGGTGGGAGACCCAGTACTTC.

This clone appeared once. The V and J genes are TRBV5-1 and TRBJ2-7, with 9 bases that match TRBD2. The CDR3 sequence is 19 residues long. J gave up 3 bases and V 0 bases, and 16 bases lay outside the gene matches. In germline, CDR1 is SGHRS, CDR2 YFSETQ. The CDR3 sequence is CASSLEGGSSGKIGYEQYF. CDR3 DNA sequence: TGCGCCAGCAGCTTGGAAGGGGGGTCTAGCGGGAAGATAGGCTACGAGCAGTACTTC.

J is TRBJ1-1 and V is TRBV15; D perhaps matches TRBD1 (5 bases). This CDR3 is 15 amino acids long. In germline, CDR1 is LNHNV, CDR2 YYDKDF (reference sequence). The V end was cut by 4 bases, the J end by 2 bases, with 14 bases between. The CDR3, as DNA: TGTGCCACCAGCACCCCCCCCACAGGCAACACTGAAGCTTTCTTT. Amino acid sequence: CATSTPPTGNTEAFF. The full variable domain, its missing parts supplied by reference TRBV15 and TRBJ1-1, is DAMVIQNPRYQVTQFGKPVTLSCSQTLNHNVMYWYQQKSSQAPKLLFHYYDKDFNNEADTPDNFQSRRPNTSFCFLDIRSPGLGDTAMYLCATSTPPTGNTEAFFGQGTRLTVV.

The chain employs TRBV9 and TRBJ2-1; D gene unclear. CDR1 and CDR2 (germline): SGDLS, YYNGEE. V was trimmed by 4 bases and J by 3 bases, leaving 11 bases between them. The CDR3 has 14 residues. DNA for the CDR3: TGTGCCAGCAGCTTGAAGGAGTACTACAATGAGCAGTTCTTC. As protein: CASSLKEYYNEQFF.

This chain connects TRBV11-3 to TRBJ2-6, with a possible D match to TRBD1 (5 bases). Germline CDR1 is SGHNT and CDR2 is YENEEA. V dropped 1 base and J dropped 6 bases, with 10 bases sitting between them. The CDR3 runs to 15 residues. The CDR3 sequence: CASSLGQGEANVLTF. Here the CDR3 DNA reads TGTGCCAGCAGCTTAGGGCAGGGCGAGGCCAACGTCCTGACTTTC.

About this clone itself: Other DNA sequences in this sample translate to the same CDR3. The rearrangement uses TRBV5-1 and TRBJ2-7; TRBD1 is a possible D gene (6 bases). There are 14 residues in the CDR3. Per germline, CDR1 SGHRS and CDR2 YFSETQ. V lost 2 bases and J lost 4, with 13 bases in between. CDR3 amino acids: CASSLAGELYEQYF. CDR3 in DNA: TGCGCCAGCAGCTTAGCAGGGGAGCTTTACGAGCAGTACTTC.

The table lists this clone with a count of one. The chain recombines TRBV2 with TRBJ2-1; 15 positions match TRBD2. CDR1 and CDR2 (germline): SNHLY, FYNNEI. This CDR3 is built from 18 residues. The V segment lost 2 bases and the J segment 2 bases; nucleotides outside the gene matches: 4. CDR3 bases: TGTGCCAGCAGTGAACGGACTAGCGGGAGGGCCCCCTACAATGAGCAGTTCTTC. Amino acids: CASSERTSGRAPYNEQFF.

This chain connects TRBV7-6 to TRBJ2-7, with TRBD2 as a possible D gene (5 bases). The CDR3 runs 13 residues. Trimming took 3 bases from V and 6 from J, leaving 12 bases between them. Germline CDR1 and CDR2: SGHVS and FNYEAQ. This CDR3 reads CASSFGVAGEQYF. CDR3 in DNA: TGTGCCAGCAGCTTTGGGGTTGCGGGCGAGCAGTACTTC.

This chain's CDR3 is CASSPNYRVEQYF. In DNA form, the CDR3 reads TGTGCCAGCTCACCAAACTACAGGGTCGAGCAGTACTTC. The V and J genes are TRBV18 and TRBJ2-7, with D possibly matching TRBD1 (6 bases). V was cut by 2 bases and J by 6 bases, with 11 bases left in between. Germline CDR1 is KGHSH and CDR2 is LQKENI. This CDR3 comprises 13 residues.

Notes on this clone: The sample has other DNA sequences that encode this CDR3 too. The chain links TRBV5-1 to TRBJ2-3, with 7 nucleotides matching TRBD2. Germline V CDR1 and CDR2: SGHRS, YFSETQ. Unmatched junction bases numbered 5, after V lost 1 base and J lost 0 bases. The CDR3 loop spans 16 amino acids. The CDR3 reads CASSLPLAASTDTQYF. CDR3 nucleotide sequence: TGCGCCAGCAGCTTGCCCCTAGCGGCAAGCACAGATACGCAGTATTTT.

This clone was counted once. The chain joins TRBV27 to TRBJ2-1; unclear D gene. V lost 3 bases, J lost 1 base, and 10 bases lay in between. The CDR3 is 15 residues long. Looked up from germline, CDR1 is MNHEY and CDR2 is SMNVEV (reference sequence). CDR3 sequence (DNA): TGTGCCAGCAGTTTCGGGTTTGCATCCTACAATGAGCAGTTCTTC. This gives the protein CASSFGFASYNEQFF.

In DNA form, the CDR3 reads TGTGCCAGCAGCCCGAGACTAGCGGTGAACTCCTACGAGCAGTACTTC. Translation gives CASSPRLAVNSYEQYF. The chain uses TRBV2 and TRBJ2-7; 9 bases map to TRBD2. This CDR3 spans 16 amino acids. CDR1 and CDR2 (germline): SNHLY, FYNNEI. Losses at the gene ends were 6 bases for V and 0 bases for J; bases not matched to a gene: 9.

The genes are TRBV7-2 and TRBJ1-4; D is perhaps TRBD1 (6 bases). The CDR3 contains 14 residues. Germline-derived CDR1 and CDR2 are SGHTA and FQGNSA. V dropped 4 bases and J dropped 5 bases, with 11 bases sitting between them. The DNA of the CDR3 is TGTGCCAGCAGCTGGGGACAACCGAATGAAAAACTGTTTTTT. This gives the protein CASSWGQPNEKLFF.

This clone was observed once. This chain links TRBV5-8 with TRBJ2-7; D call uncertain. CDR1 is SGHTS and CDR2 is YDEGEE in the germline V gene. V lost 2 bases and J lost 4, with 16 bases in between. The CDR3 is 15 residues long. The CDR3 region is CASSFKLRLGYEQYF. CDR3 in DNA: TGTGCCAGCAGCTTTAAGCTCCGGCTCGGGTACGAGCAGTACTTC.

The chain has TRBV14 and TRBJ1-1; unclear D gene. V was pared by 3 bases and J by 1 base, with 3 bases between. This CDR3 has 12 residues. Germline-derived CDR1 and CDR2 are SGHDN and FVKESK. This CDR3 is CASSQGNTEAFF. CDR3 nucleotides: TGTGCCAGCAGCCAGGGGAACACTGAAGCTTTCTTT.

The CDR3 sequence: CASSSRQGAGYEQYF. In DNA, the CDR3 is TGTGCCAGCAGCTCAAGACAGGGTGCGGGCTACGAGCAGTACTTC. This sequence joins TRBV11-2 and TRBJ2-7, with 7 bases aligning to TRBD1. Germline CDR1 is SGHAT and CDR2 is FQNNGV. The CDR3 spans 15 residues. V was clipped by 4 bases and J by 3 bases; unmatched bases: 9.

This clone occurred once. The rearrangement joins TRBV7-6 to TRBJ2-1; D ambiguous. CDR1 and CDR2 from the germline V gene are SGHVS and FNYEAQ. The length of the CDR3 is 16 residues. Trimming shortened V by 0 bases and J by 0 bases, and 9 bases separated the two germline ends. The CDR3 DNA reads as TGTGCCAGCAGCTTAGCAACCGTGGACTCCTACAATGAGCAGTTCTTC. It yields the protein CASSLATVDSYNEQFF.

The rearrangement joins TRBV5-1 to TRBJ1-2; 8 positions match TRBD1. CDR3 length: 14 amino acids. CDR1 is SGHRS, CDR2 YFSETQ, per germline. Unmatched junction bases numbered 7, after V lost 4 bases and J lost 5 bases. The CDR3 spells CASSDDRGWYGYTF. The CDR3, as DNA: TGCGCCAGCAGCGATGACAGGGGCTGGTATGGCTACACCTTC.

Remarks on this clone: This same CDR3 is encoded by further DNA sequences in the sample. This chain uses TRBV7-3 with TRBJ2-1; 7 nucleotides match TRBD2. The CDR3 consists of 15 residues. Unmatched junction bases numbered 7, after V lost 3 bases and J lost 5 bases. The germline gives CDR1 SGHTA, CDR2 FQGTGA. The CDR3 spells CASSLELAGDNEQFF. As DNA, the CDR3 is TGTGCCAGCAGCTTGGAGTTAGCGGGCGACAATGAGCAGTTCTTC. Looking up the rest from reference TRBV7-3 and TRBJ2-1 gives the full variable domain: GAGVSQTPSNKVTEKGKYVELRCDPISGHTALYWYRQSLGQGPEFLIYFQGTGAADDSGLPNDRFFAVRPEGSVSTLKIQRTERGDSAVYLCASSLELAGDNEQFFGPGTRLTVL.

The genes are TRBV5-1 and TRBJ2-5; 10 nucleotides align to TRBD1. J gave up 1 base and V 4 bases, and 7 bases lay outside the gene matches. The CDR3 covers 16 residues. CDR1 is SGHRS, CDR2 YFSETQ, per germline. The DNA of the CDR3 is TGCGCCAGCAGCAGACAGGGGGCGATGGCCCAAGAGACCCAGTACTTC. It translates to CASSRQGAMAQETQYF.

The rearrangement uses TRBV28 and TRBJ2-7; D gene unclear. Between the trimmed V and J ends, which lost 1 base and 2 bases, there was a span of 9 bases. The CDR3 runs 14 residues. CDR1 and CDR2 (germline): MDHEN, SYDVKM. CDR3 residues: CASSLSRDPYEQYF. As DNA, the CDR3 is TGTGCCAGCAGTTTATCCCGAGACCCCTACGAGCAGTACTTC.

The gene calls are TRBV25-1 and TRBJ2-6; possibly TRBD1 for D (5 bases). Per the germline V gene, CDR1 is MGHDK and CDR2 is SYGVNS. Trimming took off 8 bases at V and 2 bases at J, with 7 bases between the two ends. The CDR3 spans 13 residues. In nucleotides, the CDR3 is TGTGCCAGCCAAGGGGCTGGGGCCAACGTCCTGACTTTC. The encoded protein is CASQGAGANVLTF.

The gene calls are TRBV10-2 and TRBJ2-7; 7 nucleotides align to TRBD1. Germline V lookup: CDR1 WSHSY, CDR2 SAAADI. The CDR3 is 17 amino acids. The J segment lost 0 bases and the V segment lost 0 bases, leaving 8 bases of the junction unmatched. In DNA form, the CDR3 reads TGCGCCAGCAGTGAGTCTATCCCACCAGGGGGCTCCTACGAGCAGTACTTC. Protein: CASSESIPPGGSYEQYF.

Concerning this clone: This CDR3 is also generated by other DNA sequences in the sample. The gene calls are TRBV27 and TRBJ1-3; 9 bases align to TRBD1. After removal of 6 bases from V and 4 bases from J, the junction contained 1 base not matched to a gene. Germline lookup yields CDR1 MNHEY and CDR2 SMNVEV (reference sequence). This CDR3 region has 13 residues. The CDR3 sequence is CASRTGGGNTIYF. The CDR3 coding sequence is TGTGCCAGCAGAACAGGGGGCGGAAACACCATATATTTT.

This clone showed up just once. This chain links TRBV4-3 with TRBJ2-7, with unresolved D. CDR1 is LGHNA and CDR2 is YSLEER in the germline V gene. V was trimmed by 3 bases and J by 4 bases, leaving 10 bases between them. The CDR3 consists of 13 residues. In DNA form, the CDR3 reads TGCGCCAGCAGCCAGGAGAACAGATACGAGCAGTACTTC. This sequence encodes CASSQENRYEQYF.

V usage is TRBV5-1 and J usage is TRBJ2-7; 7 bases line up with TRBD1. With 0 bases clipped from V and 4 bases from J, the junction kept 13 bases outside the gene matches. The V gene's germline CDR1 is SGHRS and CDR2 YFSETQ. This CDR3 is 17 amino acids long. The CDR3 sequence: CASSLAKTGLSQYEQYF. The CDR3 bases are TGCGCCAGCAGCTTGGCCAAGACAGGGCTCTCTCAATACGAGCAGTACTTC.

The chain uses TRBV19 and TRBJ2-7, with 7 bases fitting TRBD2. Looked up from germline, CDR1 is LNHDA and CDR2 is SQIVND (reference sequence). The V gene end was trimmed by 4 bases and the J gene end by 1 base; junction bases not matched to a gene: 7. This CDR3 contains 15 residues. CDR3 protein: CASSTSGTASYEQYF. The CDR3 nucleotides read TGTGCCAGTAGTACCAGCGGGACTGCTTCCTACGAGCAGTACTTC.

V and J are TRBV5-1 and TRBJ2-3; D is unclear. CDR3 length: 15 residues. Germline lookup yields CDR1 SGHRS and CDR2 YFSETQ. Trimming cost V 1 base and J 4 bases, with 13 bases left between them. The CDR3 nucleotides are TGCGCCAGCAGCTTGTATACGGGCACCCCAGATACGCAGTATTTT. Translated: CASSLYTGTPDTQYF. Using reference TRBV5-1 and TRBJ2-3 for the parts outside the CDR3, the full variable domain is KAGVTQTPRYLIKTRGQQVTLSCSPISGHRSVSWYQQTPGQGLQFLFEYFSETQRNKGNFPGRFSGRQFSNSRSEMNVSTLELGDSALYLCASSLYTGTPDTQYFGPGTRLTVL.